Listed here are 25 T cell receptor beta chains from one sample, sequenced in a study of blood T cell repertoires in COVID-19. The method was immunoSEQ multiplex PCR; TCRdb's version includes in-frame clones alone and lacks a portion of them. The top ten clones hold roughly 18% of a sample with about 180,000 clones, over 75% of them seen once. The sequenced sample was peripheral blood. These receptors were taken from a person aged 65 to 85 with COVID-19, enrolled during active disease.

This chain connects TRBV7-8 to TRBJ2-2, with 12 bases identical to TRBD2. There are 17 residues in the CDR3. V trimming: 5 bases; J trimming: 0 bases; junction bases outside the gene matches: 4. CDR1 SGHVS and CDR2 FQNEAQ come from the germline V gene. The CDR3 loop reads CASSTRLAGANTGELFF. CDR3 coding DNA: TGTGCCAGCAGCACCCGACTAGCGGGGGCGAACACCGGGGAGCTGTTTTTT.

The chain has TRBV9 and TRBJ2-7; D gene ambiguous. This CDR3 spans 14 amino acids. From germline, CDR1 is SGDLS and CDR2 YYNGEE. The V end lost 2 bases, the J end lost 2 bases, and 11 bases lay between the germline ends. The CDR3 nucleotides read TGTGCCAGCAGCGTGACTTCCCTTCCCTACGAGCAGTACTTC. Encoded protein: CASSVTSLPYEQYF.

CDR3 DNA sequence: TGTGCCAGCAGAGGATTTGGACAGAGTCTCGGAAACACCATATATTTT. Amino acids: CASRGFGQSLGNTIYF. V gene TRBV28 combines with J gene TRBJ1-3, with a possible D match to TRBD1 (6 bases). The CDR3 runs 16 residues. CDR1 and CDR2 (germline): MDHEN, SYDVKM. With 6 bases removed from V and 4 bases from J, the gap between germline ends came to 19 bases.

A word on this clone: Other DNA sequences within the sample encode an identical CDR3. The rearrangement links TRBV11-2 to TRBJ2-7; tentatively, D is TRBD1 (5 bases). With 1 base removed from V and 4 bases from J, the gap between germline ends came to 5 bases. CDR3 length: 12 residues. Germline V gene lookup returns CDR1 SGHAT and CDR2 FQNNGV. Written as DNA, the CDR3 is TGTGCCAGCAGCTTAGCAGGGTACGAGCAGTACTTC. As protein: CASSLAGYEQYF.

The chain couples TRBV14 to TRBJ1-2; tentatively, D is TRBD1 (5 bases). Per the germline V gene, CDR1 is SGHDN and CDR2 is FVKESK. V lost 2 bases to trimming and J lost 4 bases, with 14 bases between them. CDR3 length: 15 amino acids. CDR3 nucleotides: TGTGCCAGCAGCCAACTGACAGAGAGTTTCTATGGCTACACCTTC. Protein: CASSQLTESFYGYTF.

The J gene is TRBJ1-6, the V gene TRBV3-1 (or the pseudogene TRBV3-2); D call uncertain. The CDR3 consists of 13 residues. V lost 0 bases to trimming and J lost 10 bases, with 7 bases between them. CDR1 is LGHDT, CDR2 YNNKEL, per germline (reference sequence). The CDR3 DNA sequence: TGTGCCAGCAGCCAAGATCGGGTCTCACCCCTCCACTTT. Translation: CASSQDRVSPLHF.

This clone was observed a handful of times. V is TRBV28 and J is TRBJ2-2, with 10 nucleotides matching TRBD1. Germline V gene data show CDR1 as MDHEN and CDR2 as SYDVKM. The CDR3 covers 14 residues. The V segment lost 8 bases and the J segment 4 bases; nucleotides outside the gene matches: 4. The CDR3: CASQRTGGTGELFF. Written as DNA, the CDR3 is TGTGCCAGCCAACGGACAGGGGGCACCGGGGAGCTGTTTTTT.

This sequence joins TRBV7-2 and TRBJ2-7; 8 nucleotides match TRBD2. The CDR3 covers 13 residues. The junction had 3 bases not matched to a gene; V was cut back by 4 bases and J by 4 bases. Germline CDR1 is SGHTA and CDR2 is FQGNSA. Here the CDR3 reads CASSSGGGYEQYF. DNA for the CDR3: TGTGCCAGCAGCTCCGGGGGGGGATACGAGCAGTACTTC.

This chain joins TRBV9 and TRBJ2-2; 11 bases agree with TRBD2. The CDR3 totals 14 residues. From germline, CDR1 is SGDLS and CDR2 YYNGEE. J gave up 7 bases and V 2 bases, and 1 base lay outside the gene matches. In nucleotides, the CDR3 is TGTGCCAGCAGCGTGGGGACTAGCGGCGGGGAGCTGTTTTTT. Encoded protein: CASSVGTSGGELFF.

This chain connects TRBV15 to TRBJ1-2; 9 nucleotides line up with TRBD1. The CDR3 has 17 residues. From germline, CDR1 is LNHNV and CDR2 YYDKDF (reference sequence). The V and J ends lost 0 bases and 8 bases, in that order; junction bases with no gene match: 13. The CDR3 DNA is TGTGCCACCAGCAGAGAAGTTTTACAGGGGGCGGGCAGCGGCTACACCTTC. Translated, it gives CATSREVLQGAGSGYTF.

The V and J genes are TRBV5-1 and TRBJ2-7; the D gene is possibly TRBD2 (6 bases). Germline CDR1 SGHRS, CDR2 YFSETQ. With 3 bases removed from V and 0 bases from J, the gap between germline ends came to 13 bases. The CDR3 extends over 15 amino acids. The CDR3, as DNA: TGCGCCAGCAGCTGGGACTCGGGCCGCTCCTACGAGCAGTACTTC. As protein: CASSWDSGRSYEQYF.

This chain links TRBV30 with TRBJ1-1, with D perhaps matching TRBD1 (6 bases). V shed 5 bases and J shed 1 base, with 8 bases lying between them. Germline values: CDR1 GTSNPN, CDR2 SVGIG (reference sequence). CDR3 length: 12 residues. CDR3: CAWGQSNTEAFF. The CDR3 bases are TGTGCCTGGGGACAGTCGAACACTGAAGCTTTCTTT.

The rearrangement uses TRBV29-1 and TRBJ1-2; D remains unclear. In germline, CDR1 is SQVTM, CDR2 ANQGSEA. Trimming cost V 5 bases and J 4 bases, with 11 bases left between them. The CDR3 consists of 12 residues. CDR3 in amino acids: CSVRETTYGYTF. For the CDR3, the DNA is TGCAGCGTTCGGGAGACTACCTATGGCTACACCTTC.

This rearrangement joins TRBV4-3 to TRBJ2-5; 10 nucleotides line up with TRBD2. The CDR3 totals 16 residues. The V gene end was trimmed by 0 bases and the J gene end by 4 bases; junction bases not matched to a gene: 5. Germline V gene sequence: CDR1 LGHNA, CDR2 YSLEER. The CDR3 region is CASSQDLAGELETQYF. In DNA form, the CDR3 reads TGCGCCAGCAGCCAAGATCTAGCGGGAGAGTTAGAGACCCAGTACTTC.

The CDR3 here is CASSYQGGVGTDTQYF. CDR3 DNA: TGTGCCAGCAGTTACCAAGGGGGCGTGGGGACAGATACGCAGTATTTT. This chain uses TRBV11-2 with TRBJ2-3; TRBD1 matches at 7 bases. The CDR3 is 16 residues long. Per the germline V gene, CDR1 is SGHAT and CDR2 is FQNNGV. V shed 6 bases and J 3 bases; nucleotides not matched to a gene: 12.

The rearrangement uses TRBV20-1 and TRBJ2-4; 10 nucleotides agree with TRBD2. The V and J ends lost 3 bases and 0 bases, in that order; junction bases with no gene match: 5. CDR3 length: 16 amino acids. CDR1 DFQATT and CDR2 SNEGSKA come from the germline V gene (reference sequence). CDR3 sequence reads: CSASLGLAEAKNIQYF. The CDR3 DNA follows: TGCAGTGCTAGTCTCGGACTAGCGGAAGCCAAAAACATTCAGTACTTC.

The rearrangement joins TRBV6-5 to TRBJ1-1, with 9 bases identical to TRBD1. The junction had 2 bases not matched to a gene; V was cut back by 6 bases and J by 6 bases. Germline values: CDR1 MNHEY, CDR2 SVGAGI. This CDR3 spans 12 amino acids. The CDR3 nucleotides are TGTGCCAGCAGGGACAGGGGCTCTGAAGCTTTCTTT. Protein: CASRDRGSEAFF.

CDR3 region: CASSYGQGSYNEQFF. The CDR3 DNA reads TGTGCCAGCAGCTACGGACAGGGCTCTTACAATGAGCAGTTCTTC. This chain joins TRBV7-3 and TRBJ2-1; TRBD1 agrees at 8 bases. Trimming cost V 4 bases and J 4 bases; bases outside gene matches: 6. This CDR3 contains 15 residues. Germline loops: CDR1 SGHTA, CDR2 FQGTGA. The full variable domain, completed using reference TRBV7-3 and TRBJ2-1, is GAGVSQTPSNKVTEKGKYVELRCDPISGHTALYWYRQSLGQGPEFLIYFQGTGAADDSGLPNDRFFAVRPEGSVSTLKIQRTERGDSAVYLCASSYGQGSYNEQFFGPGTRLTVL.

This chain uses TRBV27 with TRBJ2-3, with TRBD2 matching 14 bases. CDR1 and CDR2 (germline): MNHEY, SMNVEV (reference sequence). The CDR3 consists of 19 residues. V was clipped by 5 bases and J by 4 bases; unmatched bases: 14. The CDR3 DNA reads TGTGCCAGCAGTGCCCCCCTACCGGGACTAGCGGGGGACCCAGATACGCAGTATTTT. Translating it yields CASSAPLPGLAGDPDTQYF.

This clone was observed a few times. The chain uses TRBV28 and TRBJ1-6, with 10 bases fitting TRBD1. The CDR3 sequence is 17 residues long. The germline V gene has CDR1 MDHEN and CDR2 SYDVKM. V shed 10 bases, J shed 4 bases, and the junction held 13 bases outside the gene matches. Written as DNA, the CDR3 is TGTGCCACCCTAAATACCCCGGGACAGGGGTATAATTCACCCCTCCACTTT. Amino acids: CATLNTPGQGYNSPLHF. The full variable domain, in which reference TRBV28 and TRBJ1-6 provide the parts outside the CDR3, is DVKVTQSSRYLVKRTGEKVFLECVQDMDHENMFWYRQDPGLGLRLIYFSYDVKMKEKGDIPEGYSVSREKKERFSLILESASTNQTSMYLCATLNTPGQGYNSPLHFGNGTRLTVT.

The J gene is TRBJ1-1, the V gene TRBV2; D might be TRBD1 (5 bases). Deletions cut 6 bases from V and 5 bases from J, with 10 bases between. This CDR3 is 12 amino acids long. Germline assignment: CDR1 SNHLY and CDR2 FYNNEI. CDR3 amino acids: CASRDIGTEAFF. The CDR3 bases are TGTGCCAGCAGGGACATTGGGACTGAAGCTTTCTTT.

The DNA for the CDR3 is TGCGCCAGCAGCTTGGGCGGGGGTGGCTACACCTTC. Its translation is CASSLGGGGYTF. The chain has TRBV5-1 and TRBJ1-2; perhaps TRBD1 as D (5 bases). CDR3 length: 12 residues. Germline V CDR1 and CDR2: SGHRS, YFSETQ. V was shortened by 0 bases and J by 7 bases, with 7 bases between the two germline ends.

The chain has TRBV5-1 and TRBJ2-2; the match to TRBD2 covers 7 bases. Per the germline V gene, CDR1 is SGHRS and CDR2 is YFSETQ. V was clipped by 5 bases and J by 7 bases; unmatched bases: 11. This CDR3 comprises 15 residues. CDR3 loop: CASRNDGGSVGELFF. CDR3 coding DNA: TGCGCCAGCAGAAACGACGGCGGGAGCGTCGGGGAGCTGTTTTTT.

The rearrangement uses TRBV5-6 and TRBJ2-3; possible D gene TRBD2, 7 bases. The CDR3 length is 16 residues. The germline V gene has CDR1 SGHDT and CDR2 YYEEEE. V was cut by 4 bases and J by 3 bases, with 18 bases left in between. The CDR3 loop reads CASSPNTGRGTDTQYF. CDR3 sequence (DNA): TGTGCCAGCAGCCCCAACACAGGGAGGGGGACAGATACGCAGTATTTT.

The V call is TRBV23-1, the J call TRBJ2-2, with D tentatively TRBD1 (5 bases). TRBV23-1 is identified as an open reading frame with a role that is uncertain. V lost 0 bases and J lost 7, with 12 bases in between. The CDR3 spans 15 residues. CDR3 region: CASSQSKGLVGELFF. The CDR3 DNA follows: TGCGCCAGCAGTCAATCCAAGGGGTTGGTCGGGGAGCTGTTTTTT.